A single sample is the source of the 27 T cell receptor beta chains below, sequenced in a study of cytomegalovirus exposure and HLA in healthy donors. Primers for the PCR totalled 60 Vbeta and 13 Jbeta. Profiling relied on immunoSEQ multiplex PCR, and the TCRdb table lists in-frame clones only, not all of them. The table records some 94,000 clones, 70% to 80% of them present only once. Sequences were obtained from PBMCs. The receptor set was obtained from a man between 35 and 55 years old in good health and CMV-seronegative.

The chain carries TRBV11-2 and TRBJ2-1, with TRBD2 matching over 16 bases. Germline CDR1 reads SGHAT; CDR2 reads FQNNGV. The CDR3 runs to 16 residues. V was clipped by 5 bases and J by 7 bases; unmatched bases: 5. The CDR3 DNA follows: TGTGCCAGCAGCCAGGGACTAGCGGGGGGGCAGAATGAGCAGTTCTTC. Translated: CASSQGLAGGQNEQFF. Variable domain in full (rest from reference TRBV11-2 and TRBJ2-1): EAGVAQSPRYKIIEKRQSVAFWCNPISGHATLYWYQQILGQGPKLLIQFQNNGVVDDSQLPKDRFSAERLKGVDSTLKIQPAKLEDSAVYLCASSQGLAGGQNEQFFGPGTRLTVL.

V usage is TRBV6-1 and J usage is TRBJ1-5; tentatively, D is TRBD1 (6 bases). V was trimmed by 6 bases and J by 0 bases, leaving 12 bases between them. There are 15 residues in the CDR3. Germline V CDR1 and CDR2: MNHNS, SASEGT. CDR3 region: CASRTGPHSNQPQHF. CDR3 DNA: TGTGCCAGCAGGACAGGACCTCATAGCAATCAGCCCCAGCATTTT.

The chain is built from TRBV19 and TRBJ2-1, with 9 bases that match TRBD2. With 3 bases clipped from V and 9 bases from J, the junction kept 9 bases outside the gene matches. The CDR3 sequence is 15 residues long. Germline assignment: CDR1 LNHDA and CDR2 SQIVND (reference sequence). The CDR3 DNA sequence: TGTGCCAGTAGTATTATGCGGGAGGGCTGGGGTGAGCAGTTCTTC. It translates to CASSIMREGWGEQFF.

The CDR3 region has the DNA TGTGCCTGGAATCGGGGTAACTATCAGCCCCAGCATTTT. Translated: CAWNRGNYQPQHF. V is TRBV30 and J is TRBJ1-5; D uncertain. The CDR3 has 13 residues. Trimming removed 4 bases from V and 5 bases from J, with 12 bases in between. Per germline, CDR1 GTSNPN and CDR2 SVGIG (reference sequence).

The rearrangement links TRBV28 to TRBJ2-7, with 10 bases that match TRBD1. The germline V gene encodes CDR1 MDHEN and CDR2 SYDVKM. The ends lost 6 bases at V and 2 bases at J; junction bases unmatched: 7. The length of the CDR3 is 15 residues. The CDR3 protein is CASSSGQGTPYEQYF. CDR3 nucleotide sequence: TGTGCCAGCAGCTCGGGACAGGGGACTCCCTACGAGCAGTACTTC.

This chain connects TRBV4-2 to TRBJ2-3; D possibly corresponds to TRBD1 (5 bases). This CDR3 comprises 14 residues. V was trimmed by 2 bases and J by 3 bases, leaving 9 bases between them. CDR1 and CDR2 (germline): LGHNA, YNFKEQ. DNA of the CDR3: TGTGCCAGCAGCCAAACAGGTCAGACAGATACGCAGTATTTT. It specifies CASSQTGQTDTQYF.

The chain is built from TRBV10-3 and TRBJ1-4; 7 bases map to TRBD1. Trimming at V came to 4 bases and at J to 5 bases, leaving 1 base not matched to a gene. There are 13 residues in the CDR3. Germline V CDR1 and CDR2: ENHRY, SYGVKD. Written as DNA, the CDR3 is TGTGCCATCAGTGTACAGGGGAATGAAAAACTGTTTTTT. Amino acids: CAISVQGNEKLFF.

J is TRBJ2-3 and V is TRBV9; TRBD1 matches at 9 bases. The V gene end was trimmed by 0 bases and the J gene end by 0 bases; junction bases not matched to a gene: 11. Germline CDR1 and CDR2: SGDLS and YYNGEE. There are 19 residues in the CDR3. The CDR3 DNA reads TGTGCCAGCAGCGTAGAGTTCCGGGGGACAGGGATTAGCACAGATACGCAGTATTTT. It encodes CASSVEFRGTGISTDTQYF.

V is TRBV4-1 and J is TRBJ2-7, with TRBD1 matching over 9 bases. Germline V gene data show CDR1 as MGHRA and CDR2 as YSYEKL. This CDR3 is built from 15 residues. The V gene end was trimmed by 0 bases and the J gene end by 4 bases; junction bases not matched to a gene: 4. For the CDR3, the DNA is TGCGCCAGCAGCCAAGAAGGGACAGGGATATACGAGCAGTACTTC. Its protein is CASSQEGTGIYEQYF.

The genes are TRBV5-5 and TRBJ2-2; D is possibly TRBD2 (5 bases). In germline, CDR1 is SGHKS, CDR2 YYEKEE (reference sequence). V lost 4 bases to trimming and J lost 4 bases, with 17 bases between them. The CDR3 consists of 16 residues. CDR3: CASSGGGRSGTGELFF. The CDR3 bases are TGTGCCAGCAGCGGCGGAGGACGATCGGGCACCGGGGAGCTGTTTTTT. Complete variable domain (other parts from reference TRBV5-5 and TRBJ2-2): DAGVTQSPTHLIKTRGQQVTLRCSPISGHKSVSWYQQVLGQGPQFIFQYYEKEERGRGNFPDRFSARQFPNYSSELNVNALLLGDSALYLCASSGGGRSGTGELFFGEGSRLTVL.

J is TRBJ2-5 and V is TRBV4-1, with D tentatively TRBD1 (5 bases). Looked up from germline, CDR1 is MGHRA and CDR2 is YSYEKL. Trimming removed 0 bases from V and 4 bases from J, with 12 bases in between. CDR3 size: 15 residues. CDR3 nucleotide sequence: TGCGCCAGCAGCCAAGATCGTTCAGGGTCAGAGACCCAGTACTTC. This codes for CASSQDRSGSETQYF.

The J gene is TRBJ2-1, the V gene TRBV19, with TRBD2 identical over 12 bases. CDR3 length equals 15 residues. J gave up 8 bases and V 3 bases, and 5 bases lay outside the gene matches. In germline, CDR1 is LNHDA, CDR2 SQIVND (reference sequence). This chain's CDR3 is CASSMRLAGADEQFF. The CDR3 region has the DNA TGTGCCAGTAGTATGCGACTAGCGGGAGCTGATGAGCAGTTCTTC.

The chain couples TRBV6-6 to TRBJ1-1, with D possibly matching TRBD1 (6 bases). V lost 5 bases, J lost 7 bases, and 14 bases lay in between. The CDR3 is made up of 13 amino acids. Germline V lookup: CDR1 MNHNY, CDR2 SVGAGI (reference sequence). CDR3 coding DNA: TGTGCCAGCAGTCCGCAGGGGAATGGTGAAGCTTTCTTT. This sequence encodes CASSPQGNGEAFF.

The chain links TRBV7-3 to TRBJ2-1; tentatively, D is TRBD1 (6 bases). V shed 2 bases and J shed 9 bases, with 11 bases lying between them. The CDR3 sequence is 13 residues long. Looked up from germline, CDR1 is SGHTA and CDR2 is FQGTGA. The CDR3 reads CASSLSRGFEQFF. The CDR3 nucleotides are TGTGCCAGCAGCTTATCTAGGGGGTTTGAGCAGTTCTTC.

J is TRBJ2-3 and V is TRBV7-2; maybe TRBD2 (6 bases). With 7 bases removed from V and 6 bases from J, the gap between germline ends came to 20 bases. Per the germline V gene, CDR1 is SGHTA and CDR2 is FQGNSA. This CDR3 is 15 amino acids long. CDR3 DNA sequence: TGTGCCAGCACAAAAGCCGGGACTCAGGCTGATACGCAGTATTTT. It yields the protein CASTKAGTQADTQYF.

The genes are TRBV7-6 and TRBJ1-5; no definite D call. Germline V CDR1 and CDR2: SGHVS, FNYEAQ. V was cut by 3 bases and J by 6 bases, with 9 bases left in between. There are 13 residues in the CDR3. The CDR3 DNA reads TGTGCCAGCAGCTTGGGCGCTGGTCAGCCCCAGCATTTT. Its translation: CASSLGAGQPQHF. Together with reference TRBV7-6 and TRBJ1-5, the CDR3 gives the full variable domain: GAGVSQSPRYKVTKRGQDVALRCDPISGHVSLYWYRQALGQGPEFLTYFNYEAQQDKSGLPNDRFSAERPEGSISTLTIQRTEQRDSAMYRCASSLGAGQPQHFGDGTRLSIL.

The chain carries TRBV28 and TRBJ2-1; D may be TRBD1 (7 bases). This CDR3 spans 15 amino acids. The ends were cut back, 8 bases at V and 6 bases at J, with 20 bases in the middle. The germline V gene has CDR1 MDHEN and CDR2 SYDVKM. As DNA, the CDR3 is TGTGCCAGCCAGGGGGGAATGGCCAAAAGCAATGAGCAGTTCTTC. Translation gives CASQGGMAKSNEQFF.

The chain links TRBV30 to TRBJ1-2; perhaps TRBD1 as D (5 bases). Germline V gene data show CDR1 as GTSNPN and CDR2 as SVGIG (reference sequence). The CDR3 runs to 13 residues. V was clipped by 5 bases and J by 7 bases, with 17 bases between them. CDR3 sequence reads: CAWEPGKTGGYTF. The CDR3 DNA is TGTGCCTGGGAACCAGGGAAGACGGGTGGCTACACCTTC. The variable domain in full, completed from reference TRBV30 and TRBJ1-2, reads SQTIHQWPATLVQPVGSPLSLECTVEGTSNPNLYWYRQAAGRGLQLLFYSVGIGQISSEVPQNLSASRPQDRQFILSSKKLLLSDSGFYLCAWEPGKTGGYTFGSGTRLTVV.

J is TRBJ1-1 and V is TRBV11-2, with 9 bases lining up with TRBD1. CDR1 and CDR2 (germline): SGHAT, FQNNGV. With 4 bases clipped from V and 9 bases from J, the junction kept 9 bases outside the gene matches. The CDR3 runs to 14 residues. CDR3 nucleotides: TGTGCCAGCAGCTCCGGGGACAGGGTCCTTAAAGCTTTCTTT. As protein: CASSSGDRVLKAFF. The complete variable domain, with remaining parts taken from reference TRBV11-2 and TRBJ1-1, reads EAGVAQSPRYKIIEKRQSVAFWCNPISGHATLYWYQQILGQGPKLLIQFQNNGVVDDSQLPKDRFSAERLKGVDSTLKIQPAKLEDSAVYLCASSSGDRVLKAFFGQGTRLTVV.

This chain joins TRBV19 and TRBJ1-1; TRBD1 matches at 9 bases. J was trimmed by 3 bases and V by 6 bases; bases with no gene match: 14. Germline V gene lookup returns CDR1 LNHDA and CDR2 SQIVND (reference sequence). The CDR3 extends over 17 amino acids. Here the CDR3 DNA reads TGTGCCAGTAGCCAAAAAACAGGGGGCGCCGAGGACACTGAAGCTTTCTTT. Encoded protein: CASSQKTGGAEDTEAFF.

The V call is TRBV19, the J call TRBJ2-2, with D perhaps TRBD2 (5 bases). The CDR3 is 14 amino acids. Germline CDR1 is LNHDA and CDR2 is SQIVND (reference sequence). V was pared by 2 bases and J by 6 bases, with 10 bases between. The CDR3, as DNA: TGTGCCAGTAGTATATACGAGGGTGCCGGGGAGCTGTTTTTT. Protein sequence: CASSIYEGAGELFF.

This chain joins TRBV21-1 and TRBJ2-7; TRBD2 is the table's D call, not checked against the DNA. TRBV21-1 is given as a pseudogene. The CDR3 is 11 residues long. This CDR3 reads CAKKRRNEQYF. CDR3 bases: TGTGCCAAAAAGCGGCGCAACGAGCAGTACTTC.

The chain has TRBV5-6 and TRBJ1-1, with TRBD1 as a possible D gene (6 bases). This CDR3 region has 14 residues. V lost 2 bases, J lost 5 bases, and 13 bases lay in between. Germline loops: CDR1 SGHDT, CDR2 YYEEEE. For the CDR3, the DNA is TGTGCCAGCAGCTTAAAGTGGCAGGGGACTGAAGCTTTCTTT. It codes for CASSLKWQGTEAFF.

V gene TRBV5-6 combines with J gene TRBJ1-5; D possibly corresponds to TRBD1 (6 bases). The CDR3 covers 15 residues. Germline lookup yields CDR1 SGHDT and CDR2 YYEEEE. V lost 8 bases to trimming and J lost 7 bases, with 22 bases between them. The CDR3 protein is CASHRRDLRGQPQHF. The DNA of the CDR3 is TGTGCCAGTCACCGTCGGGACCTGAGGGGGCAGCCCCAGCATTTT.

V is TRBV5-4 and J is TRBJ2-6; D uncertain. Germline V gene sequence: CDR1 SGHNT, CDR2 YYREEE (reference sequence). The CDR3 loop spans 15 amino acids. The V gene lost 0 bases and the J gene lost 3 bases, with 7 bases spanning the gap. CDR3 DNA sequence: TGTGCCAGCAGCTTGGCGTCCCTTGGGGCCAACGTCCTGACTTTC. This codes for CASSLASLGANVLTF.

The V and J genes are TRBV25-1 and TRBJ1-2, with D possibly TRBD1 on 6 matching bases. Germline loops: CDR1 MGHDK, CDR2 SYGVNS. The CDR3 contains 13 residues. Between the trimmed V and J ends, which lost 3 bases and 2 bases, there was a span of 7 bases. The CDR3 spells CASSDTGNYGYTF. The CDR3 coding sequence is TGTGCCAGCAGTGATACAGGGAACTATGGCTACACCTTC.

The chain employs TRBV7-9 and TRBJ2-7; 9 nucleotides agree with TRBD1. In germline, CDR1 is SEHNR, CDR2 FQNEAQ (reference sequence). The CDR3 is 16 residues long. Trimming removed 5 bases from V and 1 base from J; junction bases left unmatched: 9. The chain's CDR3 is CASSPTTGQGSYEQYF. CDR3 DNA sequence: TGTGCCAGCAGCCCGACTACGGGACAGGGTTCCTACGAGCAGTACTTC.